The text below deals with one T cell receptor beta chain. The antigen this receptor binds is unknown. No base quality information exists; no much larger clone differs at one position. At one collaborating source in Seattle, patients were enrolled during active infection and were followed longitudinally through the course of disease. The collaborating institutions used their own protocols to collect whole blood in K2EDTA tubes. Collaborator samples were shipped for TCRbeta analysis as frozen whole blood, isolated PBMCs, or DNA extracted from either sample type. The data belong to a study of blood T cell repertoires in COVID-19 (TCRdb year 2020). Context from the whole study: Samples covering the acute and convalescent phases of COVID-19 were provided by collaborators in the United States, Italy and Spain. Samples were obtained from the ongoing ImmuneRACE study (first 160 participants) and from 1,000 to 1,500 subjects provided by 6 global collaborators. The prospective study material was composed of cDNA or gDNA derived from T cells, B-cell-depleted T cells, or PBMCs. The sample metadata nearly always contained a de-identified subject ID, COVID-19 status, age in years and sex. A freely available public database, intended as a resource for researchers studying the immune response to SARS-CoV-2, is where the repertoires were released. Deeply sampled blood TCRbeta repertoires from subjects exposed to, actively infected with, or recovered from COVID-19 were included in the dataset. Where available, HLA class I and class II types were obtained from metadata supplied by the sample provider rather than from assay-based typing.

The CDR3 goes from the cysteine to the phenylalanine over 15 residues. Just CDR3 DNA is preserved here, 45 bases in frame from base 1. The junction shows trimming of 0 bases on V and 6 bases on J, plus 14 bases between the germline ends. Taken from the germline V gene, the CDR1 and CDR2 loops are SGHVS and FQNEAQ. The immunoSEQ Assay, a bias-controlled multiplex PCR, was used to amplify TCRbeta CDR3 regions from genomic DNA. From the authors' description of their analysis: The number of nucleated cells in each sample was estimated from the amplification of reference gene primers within the assay. Sequence reads were collapsed and filtered to measure the absolute abundance of every unique TCRbeta CDR3 rearrangement. For each sample, productive Simpson clonality was calculated as the square root of Simpson's diversity index over productive rearrangements. TCRdb's version of the immuneACCESS table is confined to in-frame rearrangements and falls short of the full clone set. An unresolved V gene accounts for under half of the shortfall where checked; the remainder is of unknown origin. V, J and clone size are taken as reported in that table, and D and trimming were inferred from the DNA itself. This sample gives 350,000 to 450,000 clones in total; 75% to 90% of them show up just once. About 7.6% of the sample comes from the top ten.

Overall study results and their limits: The amount of clinical and demographic metadata varied by source and participant and was provided uncurated.

The V gene is TRBV7-8 and the J gene is TRBJ1-2; the best D guess is TRBD1, with 6 bases matching. The receptor comes from an older woman with COVID-19, enrolled during active disease. The sample was peripheral blood. The DNA sequence is TGTGCCAGCAGCTTAGCGCGGGGGGCTTATGATGGCTACACCTTC. This gives the protein CASSLARGAYDGYTF.